A single sample gave rise to the 3 T cell receptor beta chains below, sequenced in a study of shared clonotypes between healthy human individuals. Clones were sequenced by immunoSEQ multiplex PCR, and TCRdb holds only the in-frame ones, with some missing. This repertoire shows about 2.3 million clones, 80% to 95% found once; its top ten account for about 0.37%. The material sequenced was naive CD4+ T cells from PBMCs. Regarding subset: CD45RA+ positively selected. The receptors here all came from a man between 18 and 35 years old in good health. Some clones in this sample may be carry-over from other donors' samples.

V gene TRBV28 combines with J gene TRBJ1-2; TRBD1 is a possible D gene (6 bases). The germline CDR1 and CDR2 sequences are MDHEN and SYDVKM. V lost 6 bases to trimming and J lost 6 bases, with 20 bases between them. This CDR3 contains 15 residues. CDR3 DNA sequence: TGTGCCAGCAGATATACGGGGGGGCCCGTCCATGGCTACACCTTC. Its protein is CASRYTGGPVHGYTF.

This rearrangement joins TRBV7-9 to TRBJ2-5; D remains unclear. The CDR3 sequence is 14 residues long. CDR1 is SEHNR, CDR2 FQNEAQ, per germline (reference sequence). V was clipped by 9 bases and J by 2 bases, with 16 bases between them. The CDR3 spells CARLEGQPQETQYF. DNA of the CDR3: TGTGCCAGACTGGAAGGGCAGCCTCAAGAGACCCAGTACTTC.

The chain recombines TRBV7-3 with TRBJ2-5; 7 bases map to TRBD2. The germline gives CDR1 SGHTA, CDR2 FQGTGA. The V segment lost 6 bases and the J segment 3 bases; nucleotides outside the gene matches: 4. The CDR3 runs to 13 residues. The CDR3 loop is CASRSGNEETQYF. CDR3 coding DNA: TGTGCCAGCAGGAGCGGGAACGAAGAGACCCAGTACTTC.